The entry below gives a single T cell receptor (beta chain) sequence along with its context. Its matching antigen is unknown. The template for TCR beta VDJ and CDR3 sequence profiling was genomic DNA. TCRdb ran MiXCR on the reads and lists one entry per CDR3 protein. The data show 190,000 or so distinct CDR3 sequences, under 65% seen once. This entry belongs to a study of CD8+CD57+ T cells in acquired aplastic anemia. Whole-study context: Average DNA yield from sorted CD4+ and CD8+ cells was approximately 3 ug. Where healthy donors were concerned, CD4+ cells averaged approximately 10 million reads. The study, taken as a whole, reports: Nearly 30 was the count of CD8+ CDR3 sequences that patients shared with controls. Any difference that existed in CD8+ Simpson's diversity between patients and controls was not significant.

Germline lookup yields CDR1 SEHNR and CDR2 FQNEAQ (reference sequence). This CDR3 contains 15 residues. Trimming removed 5 bases from V and 3 bases from J; junction bases left unmatched: 9. V and J are TRBV7-9 and TRBJ2-7; TRBD1 matches 8 bases. The TCR sequence derives from a human donor in good health. The sample taken for sequencing was sorted CD4+, CD8+, or CD8+CD57+ T cells (not recorded which) from PBMCs. The CDR3 coding sequence is TGTGCCAGCAGCGGACGGGACAGGAAGGTCTACGAGCAGTACTTC. Translated: CASSGRDRKVYEQYF.